This T cell receptor beta chain was recovered during a study of cytomegalovirus exposure and HLA in healthy donors. 13 Jbeta primers and 60 Vbeta primers were used for the PCR. Sequenced by immunoSEQ multiplex PCR; TCRdb stores in-frame clones only, minus some. This repertoire shows 130,000 or so clones, roughly three quarters found once; its top ten account for under 3.5%. The CDR3 has 18 residues. The germline gives CDR1 LGHNA, CDR2 YSLEER. Trimming cost V 0 bases and J 2 bases, with 19 bases left between them. Sequencing used PBMCs. This sequence joins TRBV4-3 and TRBJ2-5; a possible D gene is TRBD2 (7 bases). The sequence was obtained from a man younger than 45 in good health and CMV-seronegative. Written as DNA, the CDR3 is TGCGCCAGCAGCCAAGATAGGGGGGGTAGGGGTATTCAAGAGACCCAGTACTTC. Its protein product is CASSQDRGGRGIQETQYF.